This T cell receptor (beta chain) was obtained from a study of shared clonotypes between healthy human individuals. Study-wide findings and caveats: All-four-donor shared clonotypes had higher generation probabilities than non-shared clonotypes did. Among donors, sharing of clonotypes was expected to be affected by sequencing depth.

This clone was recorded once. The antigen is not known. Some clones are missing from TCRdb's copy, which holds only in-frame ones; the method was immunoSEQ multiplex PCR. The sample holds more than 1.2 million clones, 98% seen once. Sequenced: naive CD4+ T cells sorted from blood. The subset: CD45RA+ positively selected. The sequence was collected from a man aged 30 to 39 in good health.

CDR3 amino acids: CASSLYRDTEAFF. The DNA of the CDR3 is TGTGCCAGCAGTTTATACAGGGATACTGAAGCTTTCTTT. The J gene is TRBJ1-1, the V gene TRBV28; D might be TRBD1 (6 bases). Germline V gene lookup returns CDR1 MDHEN and CDR2 SYDVKM. The CDR3 is made up of 13 amino acids. Trimming left V 1 base short and J 5 bases short, with 8 bases between.